This T cell receptor (beta chain) was recovered during a study of cytomegalovirus exposure and HLA in healthy donors. On the study more broadly: Of about 390 genotyped donors, roughly 81% grouped in the Caucasian-associated ancestry cluster.

Germline loops: CDR1 SGHNT, CDR2 YYREEE (reference sequence). V shed 4 bases and J 3 bases; nucleotides not matched to a gene: 7. This CDR3 region has 15 residues. Use of 60 Vbeta and 13 Jbeta primers characterized the PCR. Only in-frame clones appear in the TCRdb table, and some are missing; sequencing was by immunoSEQ multiplex PCR. The profile shows 150,000 to 200,000 clones, under 80% of them singletons. Sequenced input: PBMCs. The chain links TRBV5-4 to TRBJ2-5, with 9 positions matching TRBD1. This receptor was identified in a woman between 50 and 59 years old in good health and CMV-seropositive. CDR3 nucleotides: TGTGCCAGCAGCATGGGACAGGGACTGGAAGAGACCCAGTACTTC. Encoded protein: CASSMGQGLEETQYF.